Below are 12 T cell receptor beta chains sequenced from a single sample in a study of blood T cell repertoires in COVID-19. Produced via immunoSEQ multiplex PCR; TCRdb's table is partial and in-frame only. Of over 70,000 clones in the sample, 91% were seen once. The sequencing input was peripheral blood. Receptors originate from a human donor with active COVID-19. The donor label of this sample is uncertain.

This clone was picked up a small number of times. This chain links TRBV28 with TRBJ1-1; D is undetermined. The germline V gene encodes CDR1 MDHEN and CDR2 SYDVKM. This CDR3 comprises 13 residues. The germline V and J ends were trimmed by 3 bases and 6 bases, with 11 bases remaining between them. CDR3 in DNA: TGTGCCAGCAGTTTGGCCAGTGGCCCTGAAGCTTTCTTT. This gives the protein CASSLASGPEAFF.

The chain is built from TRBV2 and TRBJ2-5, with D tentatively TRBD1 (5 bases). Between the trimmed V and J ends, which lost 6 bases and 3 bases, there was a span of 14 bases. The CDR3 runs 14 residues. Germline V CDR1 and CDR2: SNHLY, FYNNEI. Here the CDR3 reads CASRMTEFKETQYF. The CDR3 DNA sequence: TGTGCCAGCAGGATGACAGAATTTAAAGAGACCCAGTACTTC.

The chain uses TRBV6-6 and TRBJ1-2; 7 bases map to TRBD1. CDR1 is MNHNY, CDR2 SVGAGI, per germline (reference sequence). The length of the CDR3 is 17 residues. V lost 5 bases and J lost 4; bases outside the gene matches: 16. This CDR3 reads CASSQYGGGAISYGYTF. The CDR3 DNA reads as TGTGCCAGCAGTCAATACGGAGGGGGCGCAATCAGCTATGGCTACACCTTC.

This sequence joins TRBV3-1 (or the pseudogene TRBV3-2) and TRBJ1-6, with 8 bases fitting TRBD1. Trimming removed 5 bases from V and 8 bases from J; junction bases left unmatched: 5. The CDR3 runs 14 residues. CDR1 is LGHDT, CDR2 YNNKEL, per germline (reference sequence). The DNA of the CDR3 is TGTGCCAGCAGCTCTCTGGACAGGGATTCACCCCTCCACTTT. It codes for CASSSLDRDSPLHF.

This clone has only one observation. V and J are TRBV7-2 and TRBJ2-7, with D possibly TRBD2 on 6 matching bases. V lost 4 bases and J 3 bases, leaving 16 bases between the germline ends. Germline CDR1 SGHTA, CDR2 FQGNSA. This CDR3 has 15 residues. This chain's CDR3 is CASSSTGLGGYEQYF. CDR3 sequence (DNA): TGTGCCAGCAGCTCCACGGGTCTGGGAGGCTACGAGCAGTACTTC.

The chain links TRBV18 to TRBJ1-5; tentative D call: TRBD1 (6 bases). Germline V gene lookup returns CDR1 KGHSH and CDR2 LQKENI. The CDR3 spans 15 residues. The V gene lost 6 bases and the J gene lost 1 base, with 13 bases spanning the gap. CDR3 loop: CASSGGQGSNQPQHF. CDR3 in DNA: TGTGCCAGCTCCGGAGGTCAGGGGAGCAATCAGCCCCAGCATTTT.

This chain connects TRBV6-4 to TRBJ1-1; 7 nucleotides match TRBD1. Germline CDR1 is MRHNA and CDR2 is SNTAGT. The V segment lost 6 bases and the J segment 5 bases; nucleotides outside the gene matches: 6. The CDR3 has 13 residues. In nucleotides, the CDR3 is TGTGCCAGCAGACTCAGGGGGAGTACTGAAGCTTTCTTT. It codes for CASRLRGSTEAFF.

The CDR3: CASGLVLAGGPGELFF. CDR3 DNA: TGTGCTAGTGGTTTGGTATTGGCGGGGGGCCCCGGGGAGCTGTTTTTT. The chain recombines TRBV12-5 with TRBJ2-2, with TRBD2 matching 8 bases. Germline CDR1 LGHNT, CDR2 FRNRAP. The CDR3 covers 16 residues. The junction had 6 bases not matched to a gene; V was cut back by 0 bases and J by 6 bases.

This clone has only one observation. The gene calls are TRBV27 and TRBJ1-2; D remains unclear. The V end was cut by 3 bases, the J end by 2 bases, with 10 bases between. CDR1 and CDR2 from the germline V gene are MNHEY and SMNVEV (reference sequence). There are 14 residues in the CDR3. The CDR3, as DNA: TGTGCCAGCAGTTTCGGAGGATCCAACTATGGCTACACCTTC. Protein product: CASSFGGSNYGYTF.

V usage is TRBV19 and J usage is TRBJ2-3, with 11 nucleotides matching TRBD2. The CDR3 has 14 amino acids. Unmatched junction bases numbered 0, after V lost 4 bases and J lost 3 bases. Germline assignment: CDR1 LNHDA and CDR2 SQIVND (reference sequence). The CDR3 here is CASSRTSGTDTQYF. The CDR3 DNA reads TGTGCCAGTAGTAGGACTAGCGGGACAGATACGCAGTATTTT. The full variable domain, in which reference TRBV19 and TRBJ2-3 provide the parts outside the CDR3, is DGGITQSPKYLFRKEGQNVTLSCEQNLNHDAMYWYRQDPGQGLRLIYYSQIVNDFQKGDIAEGYSVSREKKESFPLTVTSAQKNPTAFYLCASSRTSGTDTQYFGPGTRLTVL.

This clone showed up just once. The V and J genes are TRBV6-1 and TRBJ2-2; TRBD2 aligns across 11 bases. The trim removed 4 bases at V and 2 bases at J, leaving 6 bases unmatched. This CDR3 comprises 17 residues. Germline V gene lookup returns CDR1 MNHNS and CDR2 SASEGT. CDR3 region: CASSATSGGANTGELFF. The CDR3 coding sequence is TGTGCCAGCAGTGCCACTAGCGGGGGTGCCAACACCGGGGAGCTGTTTTTT.

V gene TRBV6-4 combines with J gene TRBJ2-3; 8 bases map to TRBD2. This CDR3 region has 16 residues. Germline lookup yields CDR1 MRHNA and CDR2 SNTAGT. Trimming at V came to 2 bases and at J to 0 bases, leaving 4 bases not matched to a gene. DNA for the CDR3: TGTGCCAGCAGTGACCTAGCGGGTGATAGCACAGATACGCAGTATTTT. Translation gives CASSDLAGDSTDTQYF.